These 18 T cell receptor beta chains were sequenced from one sample in a study of identical twins (dated by TCRdb to about 2016). Receptor libraries were prepared by 5' RACE. TCRdb names Illumina HiSeq 2000 as the instrument used. TCRdb ran its own pipeline on the public reads, namely fastp trimming at Q25 and MiXCR clone calling, and kept in-frame beta chains. Records with the same CDR3 protein are collapsed into one entry carrying the most frequent genes and DNA. Within this sample are around 480,000 distinct CDR3 sequences, with 14% of them counted one time only. About 0.53% of the sample is taken by the ten largest. These data also formed part of another study, on yellow fever vaccine responses in identical twins.

The specimen was CD4+ T cells sorted from blood. The receptors were gathered from a woman aged 18-29 years in good health.

The rearrangement links TRBV3-1 to TRBJ2-7; TRBD2 matches 7 bases. Germline V gives CDR1 LGHDT, CDR2 YNNKEL (reference sequence). Trimming took 1 base from V and 0 from J; bases not matched to a gene: 6. This CDR3 has 16 amino acids. CDR3 residues: CASSQAPGRSSYEQYF. The CDR3 coding sequence is TGTGCCAGCAGCCAAGCTCCCGGGAGGAGCTCCTACGAGCAGTACTTC.

The chain joins TRBV15 to TRBJ1-4, with unresolved D. Deletions cut 1 base from V and 4 bases from J, with 10 bases between. Per germline, CDR1 LNHNV and CDR2 YYDKDF (reference sequence). The CDR3 is made up of 15 amino acids. DNA of the CDR3: TGTGCCACCAGCAGAGTCGGGCAGAGTAATGAAAAACTGTTTTTT. Its translation: CATSRVGQSNEKLFF. Variable domain in full (rest from reference TRBV15 and TRBJ1-4): DAMVIQNPRYQVTQFGKPVTLSCSQTLNHNVMYWYQQKSSQAPKLLFHYYDKDFNNEADTPDNFQSRRPNTSFCFLDIRSPGLGDTAMYLCATSRVGQSNEKLFFGSGTQLSVL.

This clonotype was seen only a few times. The rearrangement joins TRBV12-3 or TRBV12-4 to TRBJ1-3, with no clear D. Trimming shortened V by 3 bases and J by 3 bases, and 6 bases separated the two germline ends. The CDR3 is 13 amino acids. CDR3 protein: CASSFAHGNTIYF. CDR3 in DNA: TGTGCCAGCAGTTTTGCCCATGGAAACACCATATATTTT.

The V call is TRBV20-1, the J call TRBJ1-6; D is unresolved. Germline values: CDR1 DFQATT, CDR2 SNEGSKA (reference sequence). This CDR3 is built from 13 residues. V was clipped by 7 bases and J by 7 bases, with 14 bases between them. CDR3 sequence: CSVRESGNSPLHF. DNA for the CDR3: TGCAGTGTCCGGGAGAGCGGAAATTCACCCCTCCACTTT.

This clonotype was seen a handful of times. V and J are TRBV7-2 and TRBJ2-6, with TRBD1 matching 8 bases. The CDR3 has 18 residues. The V segment lost 0 bases and the J segment 2 bases; nucleotides outside the gene matches: 6. Germline V gene data show CDR1 as SGHTA and CDR2 as FQGNSA. The CDR3 loop reads CASSLAGTGLAGANVLTF. The CDR3 region has the DNA TGTGCCAGCAGCTTAGCTGGGACAGGTTTAGCTGGGGCCAACGTCCTGACTTTC.

V and J are TRBV6-5 and TRBJ2-1; TRBD2 matches at 9 bases. CDR3 length equals 15 residues. Germline CDR1 is MNHEY and CDR2 is SVGAGI. V gave up 3 bases and J gave up 9 bases; unmatched junction bases: 9. The CDR3 nucleotides read TGTGCCAGCAGTTATAGTAGCGGGAGTCTGGGTGAGCAGTTCTTC. Its protein product is CASSYSSGSLGEQFF.

V and J are TRBV7-2 and TRBJ2-1; D is ambiguous. The CDR3 contains 15 residues. Germline V gives CDR1 SGHTA, CDR2 FQGNSA. The V and J ends lost 7 bases and 2 bases respectively, with 15 bases between them. The CDR3 DNA follows: TGTGCCAGCACCAGTGATGGGCAGACCTACAATGAGCAGTTCTTC. Encoded protein: CASTSDGQTYNEQFF.

This chain connects TRBV9 to TRBJ2-1; 11 positions match TRBD2. The trim removed 2 bases at V and 9 bases at J, leaving 4 bases unmatched. The V gene's germline CDR1 is SGDLS and CDR2 YYNGEE. The CDR3 covers 14 residues. The CDR3 sequence is CASSVSGGAGEQFF. The CDR3 DNA follows: TGTGCCAGCAGCGTTAGCGGGGGGGCGGGTGAGCAGTTCTTC. Supplemented by reference TRBV9 and TRBJ2-1, the full variable domain reads DSGVTQTPKHLITATGQRVTLRCSPRSGDLSVYWYQQSLDQGLQFLIQYYNGEERAKGNILERFSAQQFPDLHSELNLSSLELGDSALYFCASSVSGGAGEQFFGPGTRLTVL.

This clonotype was seen a handful of times. V usage is TRBV12-3 or TRBV12-4 and J usage is TRBJ2-5; D gene unclear. Trimming shortened V by 0 bases and J by 3 bases, and 2 bases separated the two germline ends. This CDR3 is built from 12 residues. CDR3 DNA sequence: TGTGCCAGCAGTTTAGCGAAAGAGACCCAGTACTTC. This codes for CASSLAKETQYF.

This clonotype was detected only a few times. This chain uses TRBV12-3 or TRBV12-4 with TRBJ2-7; either TRBD1 or TRBD2 may supply D (5 bases each). This CDR3 contains 13 residues. The V and J ends lost 6 bases and 8 bases respectively, with 17 bases between them. CDR3 in DNA: TGTGCCAGCAGGCTCGGGGCAGGGACGAAGCAGTACTTC. Its translation is CASRLGAGTKQYF.

In this sample, this clonotype turned up a few times. This chain links TRBV10-3 with TRBJ2-3; D gene unclear. CDR1 is ENHRY and CDR2 is SYGVKD in the germline V gene. The CDR3 runs to 18 residues. Trimming removed 4 bases at V and 2 bases at J, with 22 bases between. The CDR3 nucleotides read TGTGCCATCAGTGGCTCCCCCGTTGGGCCCAAATCCACAGATACGCAGTATTTT. This codes for CAISGSPVGPKSTDTQYF.

The gene calls are TRBV20-1 and TRBJ2-5, with D perhaps TRBD2 (6 bases). CDR3 length: 15 amino acids. Germline V gene lookup returns CDR1 DFQATT and CDR2 SNEGSKA (reference sequence). The ends were cut back, 3 bases at V and 1 base at J, with 15 bases in the middle. The CDR3 spells CSARRPSTSQETQYF. The CDR3 bases are TGCAGTGCTAGGAGGCCCTCGACTAGCCAAGAGACCCAGTACTTC.

This rearrangement joins TRBV29-1 to TRBJ2-3; 7 bases are a match to TRBD1. Germline V gene lookup returns CDR1 SQVTM and CDR2 ANQGSEA. Trimming took 6 bases from V and 3 from J; bases not matched to a gene: 12. This CDR3 has 15 amino acids. CDR3 in amino acids: CSVPRGTVFTDTQYF. The CDR3 DNA reads as TGCAGCGTCCCCAGGGGGACAGTTTTTACAGATACGCAGTATTTT.

The gene calls are TRBV7-8 and TRBJ2-2, with 9 bases fitting TRBD2. V was clipped by 1 base and J by 6 bases; unmatched bases: 6. This CDR3 is built from 16 residues. Germline V gene lookup returns CDR1 SGHVS and CDR2 FQNEAQ. The CDR3 spells CASSLGVAGVPGELFF. The CDR3 bases are TGTGCCAGCAGCTTAGGGGTAGCGGGAGTCCCCGGGGAGCTGTTTTTT.

This clonotype was detected only a few times. The chain has TRBV5-1 and TRBJ2-3; either TRBD1 or TRBD2 may fit D (6 bases each). Germline CDR1 reads SGHRS; CDR2 reads YFSETQ. The CDR3 has 14 residues. Trimming took off 0 bases at V and 5 bases at J, with 10 bases between the two ends. CDR3 DNA: TGCGCCAGCAGCTTGGAGGGGGGCAAAGATACGCAGTATTTT. Its translation is CASSLEGGKDTQYF.

This clonotype was recorded at least ten times. This chain connects TRBV3-1 to TRBJ2-3; D ambiguous. CDR1 is LGHDT and CDR2 is YNNKEL in the germline V gene (reference sequence). V was cut by 3 bases and J by 3 bases, with 4 bases left in between. This CDR3 region has 12 residues. CDR3 loop: CASSQITDTQYF. The CDR3 DNA sequence: TGTGCCAGCAGCCAGATTACAGATACGCAGTATTTT.

This clonotype was detected a few times. The chain carries TRBV7-9 and TRBJ2-5; 15 bases map to TRBD2. J lost 5 bases, V lost 5 bases, and 6 bases had no gene match. Germline assignment: CDR1 SEHNR and CDR2 FQNEAQ (reference sequence). This CDR3 has 16 amino acids. The CDR3 region has the DNA TGTGCCAGCAGCGAGGGACTAGCGGGAGGAAGCGAGACCCAGTACTTC. Translated, it gives CASSEGLAGGSETQYF.

This clonotype was picked up many times. The genes are TRBV29-1 and TRBJ2-5, with 8 positions matching TRBD1. This CDR3 has 14 amino acids. Germline-derived CDR1 and CDR2 are SQVTM and ANQGSEA. V dropped 5 bases and J dropped 0; count of bases not matched to a gene: 5. The CDR3 sequence is CSVRGTGNQETQYF. The DNA of the CDR3 is TGCAGCGTTCGGGGGACAGGCAACCAAGAGACCCAGTACTTC.